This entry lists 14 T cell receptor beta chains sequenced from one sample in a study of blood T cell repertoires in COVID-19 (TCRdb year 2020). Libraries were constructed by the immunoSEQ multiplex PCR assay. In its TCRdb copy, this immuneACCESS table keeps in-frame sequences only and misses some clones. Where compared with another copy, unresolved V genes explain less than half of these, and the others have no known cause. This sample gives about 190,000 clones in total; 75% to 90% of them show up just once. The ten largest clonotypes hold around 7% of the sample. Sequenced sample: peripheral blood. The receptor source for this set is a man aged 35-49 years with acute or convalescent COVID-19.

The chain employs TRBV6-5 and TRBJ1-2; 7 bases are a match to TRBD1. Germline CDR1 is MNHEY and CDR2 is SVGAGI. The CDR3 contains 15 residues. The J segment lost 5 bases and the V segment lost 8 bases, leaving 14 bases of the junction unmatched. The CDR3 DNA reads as TGTGCCAGCCGGGACAGCAGAGGGAGTATATATGGCTACACCTTC. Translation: CASRDSRGSIYGYTF.

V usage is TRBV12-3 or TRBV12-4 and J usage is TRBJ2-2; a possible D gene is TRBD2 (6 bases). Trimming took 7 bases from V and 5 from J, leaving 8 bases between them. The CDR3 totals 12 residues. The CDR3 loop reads CASNSGTGELFF. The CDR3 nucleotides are TGTGCCAGCAATAGCGGAACCGGGGAGCTGTTTTTT.

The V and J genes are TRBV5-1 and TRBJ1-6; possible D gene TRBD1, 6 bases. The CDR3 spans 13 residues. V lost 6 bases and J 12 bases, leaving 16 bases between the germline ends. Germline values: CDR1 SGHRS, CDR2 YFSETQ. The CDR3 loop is CASTSHEGGPLHF. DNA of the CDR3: TGCGCCAGCACTTCTCACGAAGGGGGACCCCTCCACTTT. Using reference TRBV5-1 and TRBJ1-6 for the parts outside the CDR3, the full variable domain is KAGVTQTPRYLIKTRGQQVTLSCSPISGHRSVSWYQQTPGQGLQFLFEYFSETQRNKGNFPGRFSGRQFSNSRSEMNVSTLELGDSALYLCASTSHEGGPLHFGNGTRLTVT.

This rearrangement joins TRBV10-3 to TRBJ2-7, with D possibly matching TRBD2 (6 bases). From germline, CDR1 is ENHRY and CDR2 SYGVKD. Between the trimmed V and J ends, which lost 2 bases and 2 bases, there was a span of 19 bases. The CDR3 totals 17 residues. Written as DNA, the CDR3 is TGTGCCATCAGTGAGCCGGGGGATGGACGGGGAACCTACGAGCAGTACTTC. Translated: CAISEPGDGRGTYEQYF.

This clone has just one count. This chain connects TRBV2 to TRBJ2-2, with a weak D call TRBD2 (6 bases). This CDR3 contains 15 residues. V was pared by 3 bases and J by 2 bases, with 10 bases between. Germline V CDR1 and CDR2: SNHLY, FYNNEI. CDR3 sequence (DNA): TGTGCCAGCAGTGACGGGACTCTCAACACCGGGGAGCTGTTTTTT. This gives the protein CASSDGTLNTGELFF.

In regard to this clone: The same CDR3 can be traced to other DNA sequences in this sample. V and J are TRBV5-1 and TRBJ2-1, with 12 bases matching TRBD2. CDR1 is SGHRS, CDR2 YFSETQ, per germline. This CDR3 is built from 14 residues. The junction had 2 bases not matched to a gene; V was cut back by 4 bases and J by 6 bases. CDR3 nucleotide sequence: TGCGCCAGCAGCCCTAGCGGGGGGGGCAATGAGCAGTTCTTC. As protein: CASSPSGGGNEQFF.

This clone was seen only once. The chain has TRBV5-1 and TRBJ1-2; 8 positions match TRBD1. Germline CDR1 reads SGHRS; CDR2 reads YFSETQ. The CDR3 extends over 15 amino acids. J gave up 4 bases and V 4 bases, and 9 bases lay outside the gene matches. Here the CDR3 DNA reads TGCGCCAGCAGCGCAACAGGGGGGGACTTCTATGGCTACACCTTC. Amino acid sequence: CASSATGGDFYGYTF.

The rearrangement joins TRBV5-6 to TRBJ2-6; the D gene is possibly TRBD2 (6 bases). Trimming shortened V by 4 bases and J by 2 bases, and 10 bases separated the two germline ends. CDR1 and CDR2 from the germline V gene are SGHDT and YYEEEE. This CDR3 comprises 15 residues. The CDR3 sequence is CASSPGGTGANVLTF. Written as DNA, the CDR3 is TGTGCCAGCAGCCCCGGGGGTACTGGGGCCAACGTCCTGACTTTC.

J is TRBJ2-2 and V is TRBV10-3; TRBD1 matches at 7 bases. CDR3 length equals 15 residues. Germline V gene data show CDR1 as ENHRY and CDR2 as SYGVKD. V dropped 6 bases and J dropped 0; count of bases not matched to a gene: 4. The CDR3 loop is CAISVGQANTGELFF. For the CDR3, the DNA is TGTGCCATCAGCGTCGGACAGGCGAACACCGGGGAGCTGTTTTTT.

The chain's CDR3 is CSASGLAGGPGSYNEQFF. The CDR3 bases are TGCAGCGCCAGCGGACTAGCGGGGGGTCCAGGGTCCTACAATGAGCAGTTCTTC. The chain has TRBV29-1 and TRBJ2-1; TRBD2 matches 14 bases. CDR3 length equals 18 residues. Germline V CDR1 and CDR2: SQVTM, ANQGSEA. V gave up 7 bases and J gave up 1 base; unmatched junction bases: 12.

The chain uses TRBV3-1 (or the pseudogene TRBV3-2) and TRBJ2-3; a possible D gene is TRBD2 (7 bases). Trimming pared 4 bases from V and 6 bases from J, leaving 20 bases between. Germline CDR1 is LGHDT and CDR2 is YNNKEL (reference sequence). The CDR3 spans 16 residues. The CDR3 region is CASSPSWGGAGDTQYF. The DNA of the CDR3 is TGTGCCAGCAGCCCCTCATGGGGGGGGGCCGGGGATACGCAGTATTTT.

This chain's CDR3 is CASSRTGGNEQYF. In DNA form, the CDR3 reads TGTGCCAGCAGCCGTACAGGGGGCAACGAGCAGTACTTC. The chain is built from TRBV4-2 and TRBJ2-7, with 9 bases aligning to TRBD1. Germline V gives CDR1 LGHNA, CDR2 YNFKEQ. J was trimmed by 5 bases and V by 4 bases; bases with no gene match: 3. The CDR3 spans 13 residues.

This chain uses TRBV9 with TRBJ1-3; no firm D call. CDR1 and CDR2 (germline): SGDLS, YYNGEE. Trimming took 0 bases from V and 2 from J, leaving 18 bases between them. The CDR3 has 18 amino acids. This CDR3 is CASSVGVKVAGAGNTIYF. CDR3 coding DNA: TGTGCCAGCAGCGTAGGAGTTAAGGTGGCGGGAGCTGGAAACACCATATATTTT.

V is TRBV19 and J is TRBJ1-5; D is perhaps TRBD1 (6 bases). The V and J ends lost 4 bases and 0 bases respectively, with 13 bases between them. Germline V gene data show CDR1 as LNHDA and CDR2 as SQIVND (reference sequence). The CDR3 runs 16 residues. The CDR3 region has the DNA TGTGCCAGTAGTACACTGGGGACAAATAGCAATCAGCCCCAGCATTTT. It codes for CASSTLGTNSNQPQHF.